The 3 T cell receptor beta chains below all came from one sample that was sequenced in a study of CD8 T cells in Susac syndrome (dated by TCRdb to the late 2010s). Receptor libraries were prepared by the immunoSEQ multiplex PCR assay. RNA was extracted with the RNeasy kit and about 0.45 to 1 ug was reverse transcribed using random hexamers. Starting from the raw public reads, TCRdb applied fastp trimming at Q25, assembled clones with MiXCR and retained in-frame beta chains. Identical CDR3 protein sequences are pooled into one entry, listed with their most common genes and DNA. The sample table holds fewer than 350,000 distinct CDR3 sequences, of which approximately 85% were seen once. 0.21% of the sample belongs to the ten largest clones. Material: CD8+ T cells from PBMCs. The receptors derive from a human donor with multiple sclerosis.

The chain has TRBV2 and TRBJ1-2; TRBD1 matches 7 bases. The CDR3 is 13 amino acids. Germline V gives CDR1 SNHLY, CDR2 FYNNEI. Trimming took 11 bases from V and 5 from J; bases not matched to a gene: 11. CDR3 in amino acids: CARTPTGYYGYTF. CDR3 nucleotides: TGTGCCCGGACCCCGACAGGGTATTATGGCTACACCTTC.

DNA for the CDR3: TGTGCCAGCAGCGTCGAGTTAGCGGGTATCCACGAGCAGTACTTC. Its translation: CASSVELAGIHEQYF. The rearrangement joins TRBV9 to TRBJ2-7; TRBD2 agrees at 7 bases. From germline, CDR1 is SGDLS and CDR2 YYNGEE. The V gene end was trimmed by 2 bases and the J gene end by 5 bases; junction bases not matched to a gene: 10. The CDR3 spans 15 residues.

This chain joins TRBV4-3 and TRBJ2-7; no definite D call. V was cut by 8 bases and J by 1 base, with 12 bases left in between. CDR3 length: 13 residues. Germline CDR1 reads LGHNA; CDR2 reads YSLEER. DNA for the CDR3: TGCGCCAGCGCTGACACGATGTCCTACGAGCAGTACTTC. Protein product: CASADTMSYEQYF.